This T cell receptor (beta chain) was recovered during a study of T cells in Graves' hyperthyroidism and ophthalmopathy. Overall study findings and caveats: Blood also carried most thyroid clonotypes expanded above 0.001.

Points on this clonotype: As yet, its antigen is unknown.

Patients were excluded because of uncontrolled infection, other autoimmune disease, pregnancy or lactation. Germline trimming cut 6 bases from V and 3 bases from J; bases unmatched to any gene: 7. Germline CDR1 and CDR2: DFQATT and SNEGSKA (reference sequence). CDR3 length equals 15 residues. The source material, RNA transcripts, was used to amplify TCR beta CDR3 regions. The primer set for the first-round RT-PCR of the TCR CDR3 was HTBI. TCRdb recomputed calls from the multiplex PCR reads with MiXCR, one row per CDR3 protein. This sample has around 600,000 distinct CDR3 sequences; about 14% occur once, and the top ten carry under 15%.

This clonotype originated in a woman between 45 and 60 years old with Graves' ophthalmopathy. The rearrangement uses TRBV20-1 and TRBJ2-1, with TRBD2 identical over 11 bases. Sequenced material: blood. This chain's CDR3 is CSASVLAGDYNEQFF. As DNA, the CDR3 is TGCAGTGCCAGCGTACTAGCGGGAGACTACAATGAGCAGTTCTTC.